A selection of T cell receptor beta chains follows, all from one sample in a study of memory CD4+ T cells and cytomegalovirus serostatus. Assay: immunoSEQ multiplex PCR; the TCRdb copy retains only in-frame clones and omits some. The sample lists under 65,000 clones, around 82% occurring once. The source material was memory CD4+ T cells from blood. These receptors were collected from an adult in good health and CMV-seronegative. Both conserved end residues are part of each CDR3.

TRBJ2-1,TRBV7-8,CASSLARFKRDGEQFF
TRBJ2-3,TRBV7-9,CASSGRGQGATSSTDTQYF
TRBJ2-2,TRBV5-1,CASSLELLGVTGELFF
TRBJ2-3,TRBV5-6,CASSFPNGYTDTQYF
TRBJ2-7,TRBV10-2,CASVETGGKNEQYF
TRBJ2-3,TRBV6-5,CASERTNSDTDTQYF
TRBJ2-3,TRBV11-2,CASSLVGGNTDTQYF
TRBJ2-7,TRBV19,CASSVGRGASYEQYF
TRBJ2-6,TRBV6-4,CASKDFSGANVLTF
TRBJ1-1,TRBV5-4,CASSLSPGHRMNTEAFF
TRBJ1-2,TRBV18,CASSPLDNYGYTF
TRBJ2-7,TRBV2,CASRPQGLTYEQYF
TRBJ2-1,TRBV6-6,CASTMGTGGYNEQFF
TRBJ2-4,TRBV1,CTSSQSLGGDNSKNIQYF
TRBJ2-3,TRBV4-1,CASSQEGAGKTDTQYF
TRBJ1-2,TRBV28,CASSSILRTGGNGYTF
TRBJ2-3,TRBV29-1,CSVLGQGAMDTQYF
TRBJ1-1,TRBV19,CASNPSGTGVRTEAFF
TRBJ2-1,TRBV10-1,CASSESGQGSPYNEQFF
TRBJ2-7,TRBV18,CASSPGTSGYEQYF
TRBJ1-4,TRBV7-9,CASSSVMIRATNEKLFF
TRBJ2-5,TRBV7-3,CASSFVVQETQYF
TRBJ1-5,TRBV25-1,CASSERTGVNQPQHF
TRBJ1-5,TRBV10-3,CAISESFGGGQPQHF
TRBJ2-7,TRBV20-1,CSAKTWAEEYF
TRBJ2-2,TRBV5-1,CASSLGRVQNTGELFF
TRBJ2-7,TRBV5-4,CASSPGPGKEQYF
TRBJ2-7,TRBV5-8,CASRRTGTQSEQYF
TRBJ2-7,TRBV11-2,CASSPGLGRGVEQYF
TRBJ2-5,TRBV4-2,CASSQVAGVGGTQYF
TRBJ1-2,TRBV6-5,CASRTADYGYTF
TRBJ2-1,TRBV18,CASSPPSGRVGEQFF
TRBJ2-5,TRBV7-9,CASRGQGDILGEETQYF
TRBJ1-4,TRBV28,CASSRGGAEEKLFF
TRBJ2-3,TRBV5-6,CASSFLGTDTQYF
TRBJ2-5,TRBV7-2,CASSPRGRVGGETQYF
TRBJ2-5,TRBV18,CASSRKGETQYF
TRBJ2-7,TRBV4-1,CASKGQGPPYEQYF
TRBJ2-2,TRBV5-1,CASSQQGRNTGELFF
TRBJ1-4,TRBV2,CASSDNGQPSEKLFF
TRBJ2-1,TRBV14,CASSQDRWTTKSSYNEQFF
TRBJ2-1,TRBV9,CASSVATGLPNEQFF
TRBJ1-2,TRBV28,CASSTETASYGYTF
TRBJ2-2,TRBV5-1,CASSVGGSTGELFF
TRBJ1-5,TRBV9,CASSATGQGNQPQHF
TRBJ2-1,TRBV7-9,CASSQRSSGSYNEQFF